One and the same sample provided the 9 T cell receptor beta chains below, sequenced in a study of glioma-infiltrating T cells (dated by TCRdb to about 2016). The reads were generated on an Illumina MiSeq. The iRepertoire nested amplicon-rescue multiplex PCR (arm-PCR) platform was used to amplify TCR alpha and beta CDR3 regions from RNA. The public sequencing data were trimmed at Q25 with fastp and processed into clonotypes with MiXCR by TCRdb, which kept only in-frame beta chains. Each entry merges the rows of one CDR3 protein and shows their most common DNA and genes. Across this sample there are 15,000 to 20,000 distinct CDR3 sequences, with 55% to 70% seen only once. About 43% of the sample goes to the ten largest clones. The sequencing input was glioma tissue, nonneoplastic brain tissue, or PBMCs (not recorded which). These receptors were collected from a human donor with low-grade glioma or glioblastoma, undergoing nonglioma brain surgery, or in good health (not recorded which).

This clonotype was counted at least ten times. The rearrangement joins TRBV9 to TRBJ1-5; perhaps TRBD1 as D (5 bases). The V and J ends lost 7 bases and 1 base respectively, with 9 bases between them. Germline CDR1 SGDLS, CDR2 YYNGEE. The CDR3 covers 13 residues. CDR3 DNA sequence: TGTGCCAGCGGGAGGGACAGCAATCAGCCCCAGCATTTT. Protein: CASGRDSNQPQHF.

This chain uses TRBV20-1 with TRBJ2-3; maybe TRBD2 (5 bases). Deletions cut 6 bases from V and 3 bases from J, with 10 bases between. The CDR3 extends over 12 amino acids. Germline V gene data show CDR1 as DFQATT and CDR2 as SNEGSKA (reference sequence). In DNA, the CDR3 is TGCAGTGCCCGTCGGGGTACAGATACGCAGTATTTT. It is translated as CSARRGTDTQYF.

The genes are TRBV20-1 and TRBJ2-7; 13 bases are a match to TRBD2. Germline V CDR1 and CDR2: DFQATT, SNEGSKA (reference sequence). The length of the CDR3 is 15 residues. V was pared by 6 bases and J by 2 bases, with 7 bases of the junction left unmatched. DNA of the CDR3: TGCAGTGCCAAAGGGGGGACTAGCGGGACCTACGAGCAGTACTTC. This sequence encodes CSAKGGTSGTYEQYF.

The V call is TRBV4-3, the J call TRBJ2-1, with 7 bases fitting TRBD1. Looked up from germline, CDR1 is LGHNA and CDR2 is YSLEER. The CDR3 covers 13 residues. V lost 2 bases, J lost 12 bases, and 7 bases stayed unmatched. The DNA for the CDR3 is TGCGCCAGCAGCCAAAACTACCGGGACAGGCAGTTCTTC. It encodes CASSQNYRDRQFF.

CDR3 bases: TGTGCCAGCAAGAGGACTGAAGCTTTCTTT. Protein sequence: CASKRTEAFF. The chain links TRBV6-2 or TRBV6-3 to TRBJ1-1; D ambiguous. In germline, CDR1 is MNHEY, CDR2 SVGEGT. Trimming cost V 7 bases and J 5 bases, with 5 bases left between them. The CDR3 totals 10 residues.

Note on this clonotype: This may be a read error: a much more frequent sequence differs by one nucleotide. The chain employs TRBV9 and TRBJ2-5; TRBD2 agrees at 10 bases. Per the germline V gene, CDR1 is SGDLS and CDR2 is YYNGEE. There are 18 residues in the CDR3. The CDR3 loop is CAISVIGGPAGGPETQYF. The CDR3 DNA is TGTGCCATCAGCGTCATAGGGGGACCAGCGGGGGGGCCGGAGACCCAGTACTTC.

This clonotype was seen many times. CDR3 DNA: TGTGCCAGCACTTCAAGGGGGGGCGAGCAGTACTTC. Protein sequence: CASTSRGGEQYF. The rearrangement joins TRBV6-2 or TRBV6-3 to TRBJ2-7, with D perhaps matching TRBD2 (7 bases). CDR1 and CDR2 from the germline V gene are MNHEY and SVGEGT. The CDR3 has 12 amino acids. V lost 7 bases, J lost 6 bases, and 13 bases lay in between.

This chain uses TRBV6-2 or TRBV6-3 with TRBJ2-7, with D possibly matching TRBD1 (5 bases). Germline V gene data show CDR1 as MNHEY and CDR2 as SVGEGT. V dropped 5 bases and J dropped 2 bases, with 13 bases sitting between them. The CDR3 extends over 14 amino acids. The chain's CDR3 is CASSRTSTAYEQYF. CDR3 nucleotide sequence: TGTGCCAGCAGTCGGACATCAACAGCCTACGAGCAGTACTTC.

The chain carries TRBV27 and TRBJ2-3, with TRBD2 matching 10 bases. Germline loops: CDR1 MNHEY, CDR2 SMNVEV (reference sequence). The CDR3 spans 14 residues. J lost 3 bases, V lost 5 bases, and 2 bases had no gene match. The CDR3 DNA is TGTGCCAGCAGTCGTAGCGGGAGGACAGATACGCAGTATTTT. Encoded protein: CASSRSGRTDTQYF.